These 8 T cell receptor beta chains share one sample of origin, sequenced in a study of cytomegalovirus exposure and HLA in healthy donors. In the PCR, 60 Vbeta and 13 Jbeta primers were used. Assay used: immunoSEQ multiplex PCR; TCRdb lists only in-frame clones, some missing. The sample lists about 130,000 clones; about 80% were seen once. Sample: PBMCs. These receptors were obtained from a man aged 25-40 years in good health.

The gene calls are TRBV10-2 and TRBJ2-2, with D possibly being TRBD2 (6 bases). The CDR3 is 17 amino acids. With 6 bases removed from V and 8 bases from J, the gap between germline ends came to 25 bases. Germline CDR1 and CDR2: WSHSY and SAAADI. The CDR3 loop reads CASSRQGRGSGLGELFF. The CDR3, as DNA: TGCGCCAGCAGCAGACAAGGACGGGGGAGCGGACTAGGGGAGCTGTTTTTT.

Turning to this clone: The sample carries other DNA sequences with the same CDR3. The V and J genes are TRBV5-1 and TRBJ1-4, with 7 nucleotides matching TRBD1. CDR3 length: 16 residues. V shed 3 bases and J 8 bases; nucleotides not matched to a gene: 13. Germline-derived CDR1 and CDR2 are SGHRS and YFSETQ. The chain's CDR3 is CASSSGPDRTVEKLFF. The CDR3 nucleotides are TGCGCCAGCAGCTCGGGACCGGACAGGACGGTAGAAAAACTGTTTTTT.

This chain joins TRBV14 and TRBJ2-1; D not certain. Between the trimmed V and J ends, which lost 6 bases and 6 bases, there was a span of 9 bases. CDR1 and CDR2 (germline): SGHDN, FVKESK. This CDR3 spans 12 amino acids. The DNA for the CDR3 is TGTGCCAGCAGTCGGCTAGGCAATGAGCAGTTCTTC. As protein: CASSRLGNEQFF.

The chain employs TRBV7-8 and TRBJ1-2; no clear D. Trimming shortened V by 4 bases and J by 0 bases, and 21 bases separated the two germline ends. The CDR3 runs 18 residues. Germline V gives CDR1 SGHVS, CDR2 FQNEAQ. The CDR3 DNA is TGTGCCAGCAGCTCCTCCCGGGCTCCCCTGGAGGCTAACTATGGCTACACCTTC. Translation gives CASSSSRAPLEANYGYTF.

The rearrangement uses TRBV5-4 and TRBJ2-3; D uncertain. CDR1 SGHNT and CDR2 YYREEE come from the germline V gene (reference sequence). This CDR3 spans 13 amino acids. Trimming shortened V by 6 bases and J by 4 bases, and 12 bases separated the two germline ends. CDR3 nucleotide sequence: TGTGCCAGCACAGTGGGCCTTTCAGATACGCAGTATTTT. Its translation is CASTVGLSDTQYF.

The chain combines TRBV4-1 with TRBJ2-3; a weak D match, TRBD1 (5 bases). The CDR3 extends over 16 amino acids. The germline gives CDR1 MGHRA, CDR2 YSYEKL. V was clipped by 3 bases and J by 0 bases, with 13 bases between them. CDR3 coding DNA: TGCGCCAGCAGCCATCCGCTAGGGGCTAGCACAGATACGCAGTATTTT. Amino acid sequence: CASSHPLGASTDTQYF.

The J gene is TRBJ2-3, the V gene TRBV10-3, with 8 nucleotides matching TRBD2. Trimming cost V 6 bases and J 2 bases; bases outside gene matches: 10. Germline assignment: CDR1 ENHRY and CDR2 SYGVKD. This CDR3 is built from 16 residues. The chain's CDR3 is CAISPGGKALTDTQYF. The CDR3 DNA sequence: TGTGCCATCAGCCCGGGGGGGAAGGCCCTCACAGATACGCAGTATTTT.

On this clone itself: At one boundary the junction diverges from the germline segment, which might be a read error. Different DNA sequences within this sample yield the same CDR3. CDR3 residues: CSVGQLSSYEQYF. The CDR3 DNA is TGCAGCGTTGGACAGCTTAGCTCCTACGAACAGTACTTC. The chain couples TRBV29-1 to TRBJ2-7, with TRBD1 as a possible D gene (5 bases). This CDR3 has 13 amino acids. Germline lookup yields CDR1 SQVTM and CDR2 ANQGSEA.